Presented here are 27 T cell receptor beta chains from one specimen sequenced in a study of CD8 T cells in ankylosing spondylitis. Antigens for these TCRs are unknown. General study points: Ankylosing spondylitis blood appeared to carry a characteristic TCR beta motif of roughly eight highly homologous variants.

Via MiXCR, TCRdb re-called the 5' RACE reads, giving one row per CDR3 protein. The data hold some 240,000 distinct CDR3 sequences, with more than 5.5% observed a single time. Sequenced material: blood, either unsorted or a sorted T cell fraction (not recorded which). The receptors were gathered from a male donor with ankylosing spondylitis.

This clonotype was counted at least ten times. J is TRBJ1-5 and V is TRBV4-3, with a weak D call TRBD1 (6 bases). Germline CDR1 and CDR2: LGHNA and YSLEER. Trimming stripped 0 bases from V and 1 base from J, with 10 bases between. The length of the CDR3 is 16 residues. CDR3 coding DNA: TGCGCCAGCAGCCAAGATTTGGGGGCCAGCAATCAGCCCCAGCATTTT. It translates to CASSQDLGASNQPQHF.

This clonotype was observed many times. This sequence joins TRBV12-3 or TRBV12-4 and TRBJ1-2, with D possibly TRBD1 on 5 matching bases. The germline V and J ends were trimmed by 3 bases and 5 bases, with 19 bases remaining between them. This CDR3 has 16 amino acids. CDR3 sequence (DNA): TGTGCCAGCAGTTTTCCAATGGTGGCAGGGTATTATGGCTACACCTTC. This sequence encodes CASSFPMVAGYYGYTF.

At least ten counts were recorded for this clonotype. The V and J genes are TRBV27 and TRBJ2-2; D gene ambiguous. CDR1 MNHEY and CDR2 SMNVEV come from the germline V gene (reference sequence). There are 12 residues in the CDR3. V lost 3 bases, J lost 3 bases, and 2 bases lay in between. DNA of the CDR3: TGTGCCAGCAGTTTCGACACCGGGGAGCTGTTTTTT. It translates to CASSFDTGELFF.

This rearrangement joins TRBV5-6 to TRBJ1-1; perhaps TRBD1 as D (5 bases). CDR3 length: 13 residues. Germline lookup yields CDR1 SGHDT and CDR2 YYEEEE. V shed 4 bases and J shed 6 bases, with 13 bases lying between them. The CDR3 sequence is CASSALGDAEAFF. The CDR3 nucleotides read TGTGCCAGCAGCGCACTTGGGGACGCTGAAGCTTTCTTT.

At least ten counts were recorded for this clonotype. V usage is TRBV12-3 or TRBV12-4 and J usage is TRBJ1-1, with D hard to call. This CDR3 spans 13 amino acids. Trimming shortened V by 10 bases and J by 2 bases, and 14 bases separated the two germline ends. The CDR3 bases are TGTGCCATTTCTCCCCCGCGAAACACTGAAGCTTTCTTT. It translates to CAISPPRNTEAFF.

This sequence joins TRBV13 and TRBJ2-7, with a possible D match to TRBD1 (5 bases). V dropped 1 base and J dropped 0 bases, with 7 bases sitting between them. Per germline, CDR1 PRHDT and CDR2 FYEKMQ (reference sequence). CDR3 length: 14 residues. CDR3 nucleotides: TGTGCCAGCAGCTTAGTACAGGTCTCCTACGAGCAGTACTTC. The encoded protein is CASSLVQVSYEQYF. The variable domain in full, with the rest retrieved from reference TRBV13 and TRBJ2-7, is AAGVIQSPRHLIKEKRETATLKCYPIPRHDTVYWYQQGPGQDPQFLISFYEKMQSDKGSIPDRFSAQQFSDYHSELNMSSLELGDSALYFCASSLVQVSYEQYFGPGTRLTVT.

In this sample, this clonotype turned up many times. The chain links TRBV7-9 to TRBJ1-1; D gene uncertain. The V end lost 6 bases, the J end lost 2 bases, and 10 bases lay between the germline ends. CDR3 length equals 13 residues. CDR1 and CDR2 (germline): SEHNR, FQNEAQ (reference sequence). CDR3 protein: CASRLDGNTEAFF. The CDR3, as DNA: TGTGCCAGCAGACTGGACGGCAACACTGAAGCTTTCTTT.

In this sample, this clonotype turned up a few times. The rearrangement joins TRBV6-2 or TRBV6-3 to TRBJ1-1; 9 nucleotides line up with TRBD1. The germline CDR1 and CDR2 sequences are MNHEY and SVGEGT. The CDR3 covers 15 residues. V gave up 2 bases and J gave up 7 bases; unmatched junction bases: 8. CDR3 loop: CASSYVGTGHLEAFF. In DNA, the CDR3 is TGTGCCAGCAGTTACGTCGGGACAGGGCATCTTGAAGCTTTCTTT.

At least ten counts were recorded for this clonotype. The chain combines TRBV29-1 with TRBJ2-7; D is unclear. The CDR3 has 12 residues. With 0 bases removed from V and 7 bases from J, the gap between germline ends came to 10 bases. Germline loops: CDR1 SQVTM, CDR2 ANQGSEA. The CDR3 is CSVEDLHREQYF. CDR3 sequence (DNA): TGCAGCGTTGAAGATCTACACAGAGAGCAGTACTTC.

This clonotype was observed at least ten times. The chain joins TRBV6-1 to TRBJ1-1, with 7 bases lining up with TRBD1. The CDR3 runs to 13 residues. The V gene end was trimmed by 8 bases and the J gene end by 5 bases; junction bases not matched to a gene: 8. Germline loops: CDR1 MNHNS, CDR2 SASEGT. The CDR3 is CASFTGENTEAFF. CDR3 DNA: TGTGCCAGCTTTACAGGGGAGAATACTGAAGCTTTCTTT.

This clonotype occurred many times. The V and J genes are TRBV7-9 and TRBJ2-7; possible D gene TRBD1, 6 bases. The CDR3 is 15 amino acids. CDR1 SEHNR and CDR2 FQNEAQ come from the germline V gene (reference sequence). Trimming took 4 bases from V and 1 from J, leaving 14 bases between them. CDR3 in DNA: TGTGCCAGCAGCTCCGGACAGACCCTTTCCTACGAGCAGTACTTC. Amino acid sequence: CASSSGQTLSYEQYF.

The table lists this clonotype with many counts. The chain links TRBV7-9 to TRBJ1-2; the D gene is possibly TRBD1 (5 bases). The V gene's germline CDR1 is SEHNR and CDR2 FQNEAQ (reference sequence). The CDR3 contains 14 residues. The ends were cut back, 5 bases at V and 8 bases at J, with 18 bases in the middle. The CDR3, as DNA: TGTGCCAGCAGCCGCGACATGGGGGAGGACGGCTACACCTTC. This sequence encodes CASSRDMGEDGYTF.

This rearrangement joins TRBV24-1 to TRBJ2-1; D is unresolved. The CDR3 loop spans 14 amino acids. V was pared by 3 bases and J by 5 bases, with 10 bases between. Germline loops: CDR1 KGHDR, CDR2 SFDVKD. The CDR3 region is CATSDLSEDNEQFF. In nucleotides, the CDR3 is TGTGCCACCAGTGATCTTAGTGAGGACAATGAGCAGTTCTTC.

This clonotype was recorded many times. The chain combines TRBV27 with TRBJ1-1, with TRBD1 as a possible D gene (5 bases). This CDR3 region has 14 residues. Germline values: CDR1 MNHEY, CDR2 SMNVEV (reference sequence). V was clipped by 6 bases and J by 5 bases, with 16 bases between them. This chain's CDR3 is CASRIGGGRTEAFF. Here the CDR3 DNA reads TGTGCCAGCAGGATTGGCGGGGGAAGGACTGAAGCTTTCTTT.

This chain joins TRBV4-3 and TRBJ2-5; 8 nucleotides agree with TRBD2. Germline V CDR1 and CDR2: LGHNA, YSLEER. The junction had 12 bases not matched to a gene; V was cut back by 4 bases and J by 5 bases. The CDR3 has 16 amino acids. CDR3 sequence reads: CASSLRRRGAFETQYF. CDR3 nucleotides: TGCGCCAGCAGCCTGAGACGGCGGGGGGCTTTCGAGACCCAGTACTTC.

This clonotype was picked up one time. At one of its ends the junction is not consistent with the germline gene, which may arise from a read error. J is TRBJ2-7 and V is TRBV7-7; TRBD2 matches at 10 bases. CDR1 and CDR2 from the germline V gene are SSHAT and FNYEAQ (reference sequence). The CDR3 is 15 residues long. The CDR3 region is CASSEGLAAFYEQYF. CDR3 sequence (DNA): TGTGCTAGCAGCGAAGGACTAGCGGCCTTCTACGAGCAGTACTTC. Drawing the rest from reference TRBV7-7 and TRBJ2-7, the complete variable domain is GAGVSQSPRYKVTKRGQDVTLRCDPISSHATLYWYQQALGQGPEFLTYFNYEAQPDKSGLPSDRFSAERPEGSISTLTIQRTEQRDSAMYRCASSEGLAAFYEQYFGPGTRLTVT.

There are a few counts of this clonotype. The chain carries TRBV27 and TRBJ2-3, with D unresolved. Germline CDR1 and CDR2: MNHEY and SMNVEV (reference sequence). The CDR3 length is 14 residues. Trimming stripped 4 bases from V and 2 bases from J, with 10 bases between. The CDR3 loop reads CASSSKGITDTQYF. The CDR3 bases are TGTGCCAGCAGTTCAAAAGGGATCACAGATACGCAGTATTTT.

The chain couples TRBV20-1 to TRBJ2-1, with 13 positions matching TRBD2. This CDR3 is built from 18 residues. V lost 1 base and J lost 0; bases outside the gene matches: 6. Germline CDR1 and CDR2: DFQATT and SNEGSKA (reference sequence). The CDR3 sequence is CSARGLAGGLSSYNEQFF. The CDR3 nucleotides read TGCAGTGCTAGAGGACTAGCGGGAGGCCTGAGCTCCTACAATGAGCAGTTCTTC.

This clonotype has a count of ten or more. The rearrangement joins TRBV29-1 to TRBJ1-2; D uncertain. Germline CDR1 reads SQVTM; CDR2 reads ANQGSEA. Trimming stripped 1 base from V and 4 bases from J, with 10 bases between. There are 13 residues in the CDR3. The CDR3 DNA is TGCAGCGTTGAAGTTGGGGTCCCCTATGGCTACACCTTC. Its protein is CSVEVGVPYGYTF.

V gene TRBV5-1 combines with J gene TRBJ2-2, with TRBD1 identical over 11 bases. J gave up 4 bases and V 7 bases, and 9 bases lay outside the gene matches. The CDR3 contains 16 residues. CDR1 is SGHRS and CDR2 is YFSETQ in the germline V gene. CDR3 nucleotide sequence: TGCGCCAGCCGCCAAGGACAGGGGGCGGCCACCGGGGAGCTGTTTTTT. As protein: CASRQGQGAATGELFF.

The chain employs TRBV6-1 and TRBJ2-1; 7 bases match TRBD2. This CDR3 has 16 amino acids. V shed 5 bases, J shed 5 bases, and the junction held 12 bases outside the gene matches. From germline, CDR1 is MNHNS and CDR2 SASEGT. The CDR3, as DNA: TGTGCCAGCAGTCAGCGGGGCGACCCTGACAACAATGAGCAGTTCTTC. Its translation: CASSQRGDPDNNEQFF.

The genes are TRBV20-1 and TRBJ2-3; 12 nucleotides match TRBD2. J lost 4 bases, V lost 5 bases, and 4 bases had no gene match. Germline CDR1 and CDR2: DFQATT and SNEGSKA (reference sequence). The CDR3 consists of 14 residues. The CDR3 protein is CSAPSGGAADTQYF. The CDR3 DNA follows: TGCAGTGCTCCTAGCGGGGGGGCCGCAGATACGCAGTATTTT.

This clonotype was recorded at least ten times. The gene calls are TRBV18 and TRBJ2-1, with D hard to call. Trimming left V 5 bases short and J 9 bases short, with 11 bases between. This CDR3 has 12 residues. Germline CDR1 KGHSH, CDR2 LQKENI. CDR3 protein: CASSMLWFEQFF. CDR3 coding DNA: TGTGCCAGCTCAATGTTGTGGTTTGAGCAGTTCTTC.

This clonotype came up many times. The V and J genes are TRBV11-2 and TRBJ2-5; TRBD2 might be the D (6 bases). V shed 4 bases and J shed 0 bases, with 12 bases lying between them. CDR1 is SGHAT and CDR2 is FQNNGV in the germline V gene. The CDR3 totals 15 residues. The CDR3 region has the DNA TGTGCCAGCAGCTCCGCCCGGGGGTACCAAGAGACCCAGTACTTC. It codes for CASSSARGYQETQYF.

The table lists this clonotype with many counts. This chain joins TRBV29-1 and TRBJ1-2; 8 bases line up with TRBD1. CDR3 length: 11 residues. The ends lost 7 bases at V and 7 bases at J; junction bases unmatched: 5. Germline V gives CDR1 SQVTM, CDR2 ANQGSEA. CDR3 residues: CSAQGALGYTF. The CDR3 DNA reads TGCAGCGCCCAGGGGGCGCTTGGCTACACCTTC. Filled out from reference TRBV29-1 and TRBJ1-2, the complete variable domain reads SAVISQKPSRDICQRGTSLTIQCQVDSQVTMMFWYRQQPGQSLTLIATANQGSEATYESGFVIDKFPISRPNLTFSTLTVSNMSPEDSSIYLCSAQGALGYTFGSGTRLTVV.

This clonotype was detected ten times or more. CDR3 DNA: TGTGCCAGCAGCTTGTACAGGCAGCCCCAGCATTTT. This gives the protein CASSLYRQPQHF. The chain has TRBV7-9 and TRBJ1-5; tentatively, D is TRBD1 (5 bases). The germline V gene has CDR1 SEHNR and CDR2 FQNEAQ (reference sequence). V was clipped by 3 bases and J by 7 bases, with 7 bases between them. CDR3 size: 12 residues.

This clonotype was counted only a few times. This rearrangement joins TRBV20-1 to TRBJ2-4, with 7 bases that match TRBD1. V lost 3 bases to trimming and J lost 1 base; unmatched junction nucleotides: 12. The CDR3 has 17 residues. CDR1 is DFQATT and CDR2 is SNEGSKA in the germline V gene (reference sequence). CDR3 DNA: TGCAGTGCTAGTGATAGGGGGCGCCTTGTGGCCAAAAACATTCAGTACTTC. Translated, it gives CSASDRGRLVAKNIQYF.